The text below deals with one T cell receptor beta chain. Antigen unknown. Primers for the PCR totalled 60 Vbeta and 13 Jbeta. Authors' processing steps: Some 11 million of the about 80 million unique TCR beta chains counted in a later analysis were shared. The repertoire was sequenced with immunoSEQ multiplex PCR; TCRdb's copy has only in-frame clones and lacks some. V, J and clone size reflect that table, while D and trimming were determined from the DNA. The sample includes 160,000 or so clones, about four fifths of them seen just once. This record comes from a study of cytomegalovirus exposure and HLA in healthy donors. V was cut by 4 bases and J by 5 bases, with 6 bases left in between. CDR3 length equals 12 residues. The germline gives CDR1 SEHNR, CDR2 FQNEAQ (reference sequence). Notes on the study in general: A link between a missense DCLRE1C variant and TCR beta V- and J-gene trimming emerged from a later analysis. HLA alleles showed associations with 16,951 TCR beta sequences in a later analysis, at a 0.05 false discovery rate.

Sequencing was performed on PBMCs. This chain joins TRBV7-9 and TRBJ1-5; D not resolved. This sequence was found in a woman younger than 30 in good health and CMV-seropositive. CDR3 nucleotides: TGTGCCAGCAGCTCGTTCTATCAGCCCCAGCATTTT. Translated: CASSSFYQPQHF.